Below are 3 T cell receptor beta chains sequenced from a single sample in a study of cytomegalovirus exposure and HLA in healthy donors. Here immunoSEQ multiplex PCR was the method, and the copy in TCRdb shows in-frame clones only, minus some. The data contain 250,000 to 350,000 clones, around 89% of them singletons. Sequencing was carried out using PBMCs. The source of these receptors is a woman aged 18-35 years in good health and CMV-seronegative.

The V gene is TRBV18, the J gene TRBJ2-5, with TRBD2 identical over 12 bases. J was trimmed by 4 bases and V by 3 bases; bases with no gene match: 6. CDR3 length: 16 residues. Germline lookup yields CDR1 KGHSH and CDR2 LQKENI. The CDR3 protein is CASSPLAGGRRETQYF. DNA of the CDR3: TGTGCCAGCTCACCCCTAGCGGGAGGGCGGAGAGAGACCCAGTACTTC.

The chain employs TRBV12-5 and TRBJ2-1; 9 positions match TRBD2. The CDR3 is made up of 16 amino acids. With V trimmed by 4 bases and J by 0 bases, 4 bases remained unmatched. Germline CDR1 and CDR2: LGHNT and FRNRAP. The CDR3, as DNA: TGTGCTAGTGGTTGGGGTAGCGGGAGCTCCTACAATGAGCAGTTCTTC. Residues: CASGWGSGSSYNEQFF.

The chain's CDR3 is CASSSRGLAGATEQYF. CDR3 nucleotide sequence: TGTGCCAGCAGCTCTCGAGGACTAGCGGGAGCTACCGAGCAGTACTTC. The chain couples TRBV7-2 to TRBJ2-7; 13 bases map to TRBD2. CDR3 length: 16 residues. Trimming took 4 bases from V and 6 from J; bases not matched to a gene: 9. Germline V gives CDR1 SGHTA, CDR2 FQGNSA.